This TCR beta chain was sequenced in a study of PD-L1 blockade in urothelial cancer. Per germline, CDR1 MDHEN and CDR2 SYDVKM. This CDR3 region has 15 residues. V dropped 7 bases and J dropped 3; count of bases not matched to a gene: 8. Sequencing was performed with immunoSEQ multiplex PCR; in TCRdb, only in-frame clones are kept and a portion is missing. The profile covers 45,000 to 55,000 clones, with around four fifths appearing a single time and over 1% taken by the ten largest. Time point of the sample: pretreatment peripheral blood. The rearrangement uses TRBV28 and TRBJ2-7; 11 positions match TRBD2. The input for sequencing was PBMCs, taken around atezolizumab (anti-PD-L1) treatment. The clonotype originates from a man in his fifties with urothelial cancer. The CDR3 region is CASTILAGEGYEQYF. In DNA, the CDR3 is TGTGCCAGCACCATACTAGCGGGAGAAGGCTACGAGCAGTACTTC. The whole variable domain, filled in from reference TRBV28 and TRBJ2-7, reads DVKVTQSSRYLVKRTGEKVFLECVQDMDHENMFWYRQDPGLGLRLIYFSYDVKMKEKGDIPEGYSVSREKKERFSLILESASTNQTSMYLCASTILAGEGYEQYFGPGTRLTVT.